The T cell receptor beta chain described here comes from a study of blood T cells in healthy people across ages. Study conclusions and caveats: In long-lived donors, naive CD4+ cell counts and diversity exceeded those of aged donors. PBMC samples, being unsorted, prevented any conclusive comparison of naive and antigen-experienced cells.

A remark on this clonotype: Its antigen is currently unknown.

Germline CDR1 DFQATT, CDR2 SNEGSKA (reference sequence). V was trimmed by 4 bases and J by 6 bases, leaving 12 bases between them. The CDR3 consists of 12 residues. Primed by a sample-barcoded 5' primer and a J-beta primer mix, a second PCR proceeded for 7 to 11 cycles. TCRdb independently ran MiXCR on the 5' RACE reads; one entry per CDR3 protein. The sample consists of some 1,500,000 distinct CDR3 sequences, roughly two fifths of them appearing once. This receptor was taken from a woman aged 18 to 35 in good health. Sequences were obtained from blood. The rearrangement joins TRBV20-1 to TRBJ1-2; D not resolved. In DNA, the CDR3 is TGCAGTGCTATATCTAAATACCATGGCTACACCTTC. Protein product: CSAISKYHGYTF.